This T cell receptor (beta chain) is from a study of blood T cell repertoires in COVID-19. Study-level background: Donors in the United States, Italy and Spain gave samples during acute or convalescent COVID-19. PBMCs, B-cell-depleted T cells, or T cells provided the cDNA or gDNA that made up the material.

The CDR3 has 16 residues. Unmatched junction bases numbered 5, after V lost 3 bases and J lost 4 bases. The germline gives CDR1 KGHDR, CDR2 SFDVKD. Authors' processing steps: Amplification of reference gene primers was used by the study to estimate nucleated cell counts. Only in-frame clones appear in the TCRdb table, and some are missing; sequencing was by immunoSEQ multiplex PCR. The V and J calls and clone size are taken from that table; D and trimming were inferred from the DNA. This repertoire shows fewer than 350,000 clones, about 89% found once; its top ten account for 4.6%. J is TRBJ1-5 and V is TRBV24-1, with 10 bases aligning to TRBD1. The sequence came from a man in his forties or fifties with acute or convalescent COVID-19. Sequenced sample: peripheral blood. The CDR3 DNA follows: TGTGCCACCAGTGATCCGGGACAGGGGAAAAATCAGCCCCAGCATTTT. Amino acid sequence: CATSDPGQGKNQPQHF.